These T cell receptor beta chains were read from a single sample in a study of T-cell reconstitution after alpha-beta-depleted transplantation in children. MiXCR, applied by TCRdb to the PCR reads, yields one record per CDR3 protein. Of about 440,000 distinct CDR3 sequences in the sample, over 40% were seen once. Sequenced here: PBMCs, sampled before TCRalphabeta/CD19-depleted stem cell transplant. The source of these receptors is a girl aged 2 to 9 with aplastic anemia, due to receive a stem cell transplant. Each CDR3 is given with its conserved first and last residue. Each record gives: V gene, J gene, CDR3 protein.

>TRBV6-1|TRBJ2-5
CASSEEGPSGSPLQGTQYF
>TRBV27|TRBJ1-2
CASSRGRTDGYTF
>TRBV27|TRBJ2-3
CASGRGRDTQYF
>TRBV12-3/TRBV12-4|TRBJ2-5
CASSFTLAGTETQYF
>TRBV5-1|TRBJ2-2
CASSLKSGGRNTGELFF
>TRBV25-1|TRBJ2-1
CASSGEQGSEQFF
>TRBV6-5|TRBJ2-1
CASSPSRGTYNEQFF
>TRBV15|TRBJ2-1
CATSSLWVSYNEQFF
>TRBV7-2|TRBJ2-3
CASRPGGGTDTQYF
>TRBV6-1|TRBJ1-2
CASSTGSGGYTF
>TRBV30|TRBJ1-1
CAWNHRVNTEAFF
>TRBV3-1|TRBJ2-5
CASTARSGGYRETQYF
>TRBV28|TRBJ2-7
CASSSPGNEQYF
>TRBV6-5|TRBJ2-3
CASSLPLWGVSTDTQYF
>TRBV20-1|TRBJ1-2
CGTGSVGSGYTF
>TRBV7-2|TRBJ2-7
CASSRPGRSIYEQYF
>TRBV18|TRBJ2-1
CASSTRTGEQFF
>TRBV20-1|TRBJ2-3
CSARDKTDTQYF
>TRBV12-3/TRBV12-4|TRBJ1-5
CASSLEGVNQPQHF
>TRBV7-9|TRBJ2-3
CASSSSGTDTQYF
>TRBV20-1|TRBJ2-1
CSASASGRASEQFF
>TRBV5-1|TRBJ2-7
CASSLLQGAYEQYF
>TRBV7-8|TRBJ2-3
CASSLGQGVSTDTQYF
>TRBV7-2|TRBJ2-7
CASSPSPTSLGYEQYF
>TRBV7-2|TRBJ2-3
CASSLPGTKVYTDTQYF
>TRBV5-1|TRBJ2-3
CASSLESGSGDTQYF
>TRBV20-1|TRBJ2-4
CSARPKNIQYF
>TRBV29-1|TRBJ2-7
CSYRTSGSSYEQYF
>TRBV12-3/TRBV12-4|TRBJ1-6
CASRRGSPLHF
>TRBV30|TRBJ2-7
CAWSVLTGKYF
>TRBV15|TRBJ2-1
CATSRDPTPGGRHNEQFF
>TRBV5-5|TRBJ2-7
CASSQAAGETYEQYF
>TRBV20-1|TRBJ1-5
CSASGQGSSQPQHF
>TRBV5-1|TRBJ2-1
CASSFPTSGINEQFF
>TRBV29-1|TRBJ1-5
CSVRDSPNQPQHF
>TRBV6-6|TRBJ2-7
CASSLANEQYF
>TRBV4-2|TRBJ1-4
CASSQDGTEEEEKLFF
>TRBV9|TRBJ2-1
CASSVEWSPNEQFF
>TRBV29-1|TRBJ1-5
CSVEVKMGVLDNQPQHF
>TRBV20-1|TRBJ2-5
CSARPRGHETQYF
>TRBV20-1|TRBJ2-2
CSARGFGEYTGELFF
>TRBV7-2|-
CASSLIPGTYEQYF
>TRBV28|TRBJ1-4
CASSPGQRQIF
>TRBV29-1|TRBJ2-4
CSVDRGGNIQYF
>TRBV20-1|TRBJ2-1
CSATWGLAAYNEQFF